This entry lists 16 T cell receptor beta chains sequenced from one sample in a study of T-cell reconstitution after alpha-beta-depleted transplantation in children. Library preparation (for TCRbeta) was performed with unique molecular identifiers. TCRdb redid the calling of the PCR reads with MiXCR, one entry per CDR3 protein. The table lists around 800,000 distinct CDR3 sequences, roughly 15% of them singletons, with roughly 5% in the top ten. Material: PBMCs, mostly from graft donor cells, obtained 360 days after TCRalphabeta/CD19-depleted stem cell transplant. These receptors were obtained from a male patient younger than 18 who had a stem cell transplant for acute lymphoblastic leukemia, so the T cells may come from the graft donor.

The table lists this clonotype with a few counts. The chain uses TRBV29-1 and TRBJ2-7; 8 nucleotides match TRBD2. The CDR3 loop spans 16 amino acids. Germline values: CDR1 SQVTM, CDR2 ANQGSEA. The J segment lost 0 bases and the V segment lost 5 bases, leaving 12 bases of the junction unmatched. CDR3 DNA sequence: TGCAGCGTTTGCGGTATAGCGGGGCCAGTCTCCTACGAGCAGTACTTC. Residues: CSVCGIAGPVSYEQYF.

This sequence joins TRBV20-1 and TRBJ2-7, with TRBD2 matching 9 bases. The CDR3 totals 18 residues. V shed 3 bases, J shed 6 bases, and the junction held 21 bases outside the gene matches. CDR1 DFQATT and CDR2 SNEGSKA come from the germline V gene (reference sequence). CDR3 amino acids: CSASQVRLLAGERSEQYF. The CDR3 region has the DNA TGCAGTGCTAGTCAAGTCAGGTTGTTAGCGGGAGAAAGATCCGAGCAGTACTTC.

The chain joins TRBV7-2 to TRBJ2-3; TRBD2 aligns across 10 bases. This CDR3 comprises 16 residues. The germline CDR1 and CDR2 sequences are SGHTA and FQGNSA. V lost 4 bases, J lost 4 bases, and 8 bases stayed unmatched. CDR3 in amino acids: CASSSQGSGGPDTQYF. CDR3 coding DNA: TGTGCCAGCAGCTCCCAGGGTAGCGGGGGGCCAGATACGCAGTATTTT. The full variable domain, in which reference TRBV7-2 and TRBJ2-3 provide the parts outside the CDR3, is GAGVSQSPSNKVTEKGKDVELRCDPISGHTALYWYRQSLGQGLEFLIYFQGNSAPDKSGLPSDRFSAERTGGSVSTLTIQRTQQEDSAVYLCASSSQGSGGPDTQYFGPGTRLTVL.

This clonotype was seen a handful of times. Germline and junction disagree at one end, which may indicate a read error. The CDR3 reads CASSLTVTPSSEQYF. CDR3 DNA sequence: TGTGCCAGCAGCTTAACAGTCACACCCTCCTCCGAGCAGTACTTC. The V and J genes are TRBV11-2 and TRBJ2-7; no clear D gene. The CDR3 consists of 15 residues. Germline assignment: CDR1 SGHAT and CDR2 FQNNGV. Full variable domain (missing parts from reference TRBV11-2 and TRBJ2-7): EAGVAQSPRYKIIEKRQSVAFWCNPISGHATLYWYQQILGQGPKLLIQFQNNGVVDDSQLPKDRFSAERLKGVDSTLKIQPAKLEDSAVYLCASSLTVTPSSEQYFGPGTRLTVT.

This clonotype was seen a few times. The J gene is TRBJ2-4, the V gene TRBV4-1; 9 bases are a match to TRBD1. Germline CDR1 MGHRA, CDR2 YSYEKL. V lost 0 bases, J lost 1 base, and 4 bases stayed unmatched. There are 17 residues in the CDR3. CDR3 DNA: TGCGCCAGCAGCCAAGAACGGACAGGGGATGCCAAAAACATTCAGTACTTC. Protein sequence: CASSQERTGDAKNIQYF.

The sample holds a few counts of this clonotype. V gene TRBV3-1 combines with J gene TRBJ1-5; D unclear. Germline values: CDR1 LGHDT, CDR2 YNNKEL (reference sequence). This CDR3 is 15 amino acids long. V lost 8 bases and J 4 bases, leaving 18 bases between the germline ends. In DNA, the CDR3 is TGTGCCAGCGGGGAAGGGCCGATGTTTAATCAGCCCCAGCATTTT. Encoded protein: CASGEGPMFNQPQHF. Looking up the rest from reference TRBV3-1 and TRBJ1-5 gives the full variable domain: DTAVSQTPKYLVTQMGNDKSIKCEQNLGHDTMYWYKQDSKKFLKIMFSYNNKELIINETVPNRFSPKSPDKAHLNLHINSLELGDSAVYFCASGEGPMFNQPQHFGDGTRLSIL.

In its sample, this clonotype was seen a few times. The gene calls are TRBV5-1 and TRBJ2-5; 7 bases are a match to TRBD2. Germline values: CDR1 SGHRS, CDR2 YFSETQ. The CDR3 totals 16 residues. V was pared by 3 bases and J by 1 base, with 9 bases of the junction left unmatched. For the CDR3, the DNA is TGCGCCAGCAGCTGGGGGAGGGCGGGAACCCAAGAGACCCAGTACTTC. It specifies CASSWGRAGTQETQYF.

The table lists this clonotype with many counts. The V call is TRBV7-3, the J call TRBJ1-1; TRBD1 is a possible D gene (5 bases). Germline CDR1 and CDR2: SGHTA and FQGTGA. This CDR3 has 13 amino acids. The V end lost 2 bases, the J end lost 1 base, and 5 bases lay between the germline ends. CDR3 sequence (DNA): TGTGCCAGCAGCTTAGGGACGAACACTGAAGCTTTCTTT. Translation gives CASSLGTNTEAFF.

This clonotype was observed a handful of times. The V call is TRBV12-3 or TRBV12-4, the J call TRBJ1-1; 9 bases are shared with TRBD1. The CDR3 covers 15 residues. The V gene end was trimmed by 7 bases and the J gene end by 2 bases; junction bases not matched to a gene: 8. The CDR3 sequence is CASKGTGRRNTEAFF. In DNA form, the CDR3 reads TGTGCCAGCAAAGGGACAGGGCGTAGAAACACTGAAGCTTTCTTT.

This clonotype was detected once. The chain employs TRBV7-3 and TRBJ2-5; D remains unclear. V gave up 5 bases and J gave up 5 bases, with 12 bases separating them. This CDR3 comprises 13 residues. Per the germline V gene, CDR1 is SGHTA and CDR2 is FQGTGA. The CDR3 DNA follows: TGTGCCAGCAGCATCAAAAGGGCGGAGACCCAGTACTTC. Encoded protein: CASSIKRAETQYF.

The rearrangement uses TRBV12-3 or TRBV12-4 and TRBJ2-5; D assignment may be TRBD1 or TRBD2 (7 bases each). The CDR3 spans 16 residues. Between the trimmed V and J ends, which lost 1 base and 5 bases, there was a span of 17 bases. As DNA, the CDR3 is TGTGCCAGCAGTTTAGGGGGGGGGACAGACCGGGAGACCCAGTACTTC. Translated, it gives CASSLGGGTDRETQYF.

This clonotype was seen a few times. V gene TRBV5-1 combines with J gene TRBJ2-3, with 7 bases aligning to TRBD2. Germline V gene sequence: CDR1 SGHRS, CDR2 YFSETQ. Trimming took 5 bases from V and 5 from J; bases not matched to a gene: 11. The CDR3 runs to 15 residues. The CDR3: CASRPGLNPGDTQYF. The CDR3 coding sequence is TGCGCCAGCAGACCGGGACTAAATCCGGGAGATACGCAGTATTTT. Complete variable domain (other parts from reference TRBV5-1 and TRBJ2-3): KAGVTQTPRYLIKTRGQQVTLSCSPISGHRSVSWYQQTPGQGLQFLFEYFSETQRNKGNFPGRFSGRQFSNSRSEMNVSTLELGDSALYLCASRPGLNPGDTQYFGPGTRLTVL.

This chain joins TRBV3-1 and TRBJ1-1, with a tentative D call TRBD1 (6 bases). Germline V CDR1 and CDR2: LGHDT, YNNKEL (reference sequence). The V end was cut by 5 bases, the J end by 0 bases, with 16 bases between. This CDR3 has 16 amino acids. The CDR3 spells CASSRQIGQMNTEAFF. The DNA of the CDR3 is TGTGCCAGCAGCAGACAAATAGGACAGATGAACACTGAAGCTTTCTTT.

This clonotype was counted a few times. This chain links TRBV5-1 with TRBJ1-6, with no clear D. The CDR3 length is 14 residues. With 0 bases removed from V and 8 bases from J, the gap between germline ends came to 9 bases. Per germline, CDR1 SGHRS and CDR2 YFSETQ. The CDR3 DNA is TGCGCCAGCAGCTTGGGGTTCGTCGATTCACCCCTCCACTTT. Translating gives CASSLGFVDSPLHF.

This clonotype has at least ten counts. The chain links TRBV5-1 to TRBJ2-7; possibly TRBD1 for D (6 bases). The CDR3 spans 14 residues. V shed 4 bases and J shed 2 bases, with 13 bases lying between them. Germline V lookup: CDR1 SGHRS, CDR2 YFSETQ. The CDR3 DNA is TGCGCCAGCAGCAGGACAGACGTTCCCTACGAGCAGTACTTC. This encodes CASSRTDVPYEQYF.

This clonotype came up a few times. CDR3 residues: CASSSIYQETQYF. The DNA for the CDR3 is TGTGCCAGCAGCTCGATCTACCAAGAGACCCAGTACTTC. The chain couples TRBV7-9 to TRBJ2-5; D gene uncertain. The CDR3 length is 13 residues. V was trimmed by 4 bases and J by 0 bases, leaving 6 bases between them. Germline CDR1 is SEHNR and CDR2 is FQNEAQ (reference sequence).